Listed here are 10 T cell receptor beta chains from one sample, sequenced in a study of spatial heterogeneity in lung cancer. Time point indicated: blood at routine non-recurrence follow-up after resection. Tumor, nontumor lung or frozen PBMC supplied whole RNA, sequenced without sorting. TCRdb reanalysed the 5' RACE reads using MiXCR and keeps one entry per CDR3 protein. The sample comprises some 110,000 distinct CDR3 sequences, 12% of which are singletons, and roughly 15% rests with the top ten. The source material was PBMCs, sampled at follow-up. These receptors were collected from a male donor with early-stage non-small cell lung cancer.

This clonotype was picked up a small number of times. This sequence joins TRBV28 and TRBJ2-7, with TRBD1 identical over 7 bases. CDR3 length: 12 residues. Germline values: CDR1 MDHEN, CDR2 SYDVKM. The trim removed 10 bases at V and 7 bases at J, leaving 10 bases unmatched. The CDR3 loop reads CATEGQSGEQYF. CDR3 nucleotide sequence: TGTGCCACCGAGGGACAGTCGGGGGAGCAGTACTTC.

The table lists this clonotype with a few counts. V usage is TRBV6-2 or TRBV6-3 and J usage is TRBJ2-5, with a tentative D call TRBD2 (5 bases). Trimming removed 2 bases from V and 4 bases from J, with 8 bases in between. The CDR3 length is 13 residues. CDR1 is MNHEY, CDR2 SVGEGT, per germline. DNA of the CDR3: TGTGCCAGCAGTTACATCCGGGGAGAGACCCAGTACTTC. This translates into CASSYIRGETQYF.

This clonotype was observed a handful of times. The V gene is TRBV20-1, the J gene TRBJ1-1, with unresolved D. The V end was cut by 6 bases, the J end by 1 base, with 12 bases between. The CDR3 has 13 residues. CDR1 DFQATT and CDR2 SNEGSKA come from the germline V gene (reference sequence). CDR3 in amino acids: CSAASNPNTEAFF. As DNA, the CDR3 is TGCAGTGCCGCTAGTAACCCGAACACTGAAGCTTTCTTT.

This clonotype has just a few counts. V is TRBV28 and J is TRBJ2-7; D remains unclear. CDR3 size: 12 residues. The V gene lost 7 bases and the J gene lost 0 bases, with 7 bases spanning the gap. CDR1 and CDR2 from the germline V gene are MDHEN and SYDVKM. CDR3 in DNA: TGTGCCAGCACCCGAAGCTCCTACGAGCAGTACTTC. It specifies CASTRSSYEQYF.

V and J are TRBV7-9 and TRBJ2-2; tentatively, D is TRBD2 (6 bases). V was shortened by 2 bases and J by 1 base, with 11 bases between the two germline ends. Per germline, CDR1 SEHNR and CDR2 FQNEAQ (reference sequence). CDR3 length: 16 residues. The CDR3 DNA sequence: TGTGCCAGCAGCTTAAACGGGGGAGAGAACACCGGGGAGCTGTTTTTT. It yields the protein CASSLNGGENTGELFF. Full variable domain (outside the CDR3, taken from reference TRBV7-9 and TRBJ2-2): DTGVSQNPRHKITKRGQNVTFRCDPISEHNRLYWYRQTLGQGPEFLTYFQNEAQLEKSRLLSDRFSAERPKGSFSTLEIQRTEQGDSAMYLCASSLNGGENTGELFFGEGSRLTVL.

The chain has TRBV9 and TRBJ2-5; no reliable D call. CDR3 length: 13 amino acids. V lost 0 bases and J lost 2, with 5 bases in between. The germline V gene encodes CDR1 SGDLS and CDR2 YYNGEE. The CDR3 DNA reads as TGTGCCAGCAGCGTAGAATCTCAAGAGACCCAGTACTTC. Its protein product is CASSVESQETQYF.

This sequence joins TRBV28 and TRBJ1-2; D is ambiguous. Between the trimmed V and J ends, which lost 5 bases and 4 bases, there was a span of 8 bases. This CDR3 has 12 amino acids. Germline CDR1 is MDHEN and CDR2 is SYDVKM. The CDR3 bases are TGTGCCAGCAGTCCGGGGATCTATGGCTACACCTTC. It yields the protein CASSPGIYGYTF.

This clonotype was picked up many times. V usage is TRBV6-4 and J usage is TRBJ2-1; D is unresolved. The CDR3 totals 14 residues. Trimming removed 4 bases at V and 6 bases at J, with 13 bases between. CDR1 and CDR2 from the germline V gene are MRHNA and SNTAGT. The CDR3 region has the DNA TGTGCCAGCAGTGTGGACGGCCCATCCAATGAGCAGTTCTTC. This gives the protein CASSVDGPSNEQFF.

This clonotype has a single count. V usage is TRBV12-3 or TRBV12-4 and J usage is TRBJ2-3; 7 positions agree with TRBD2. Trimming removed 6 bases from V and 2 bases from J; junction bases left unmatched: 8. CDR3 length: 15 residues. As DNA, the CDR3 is TGTGCCAGCAGGAGGCTAGCGGCAATCACAGATACGCAGTATTTT. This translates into CASRRLAAITDTQYF.

In DNA form, the CDR3 reads TGCAGCGTTGAAATCAGGCGGGGCCGGGAGCTGTTTTTT. Translated: CSVEIRRGRELFF. The J gene is TRBJ2-2, the V gene TRBV29-1; a possible D gene is TRBD2 (6 bases). V dropped 2 bases and J dropped 9 bases, with 13 bases sitting between them. Germline V gene lookup returns CDR1 SQVTM and CDR2 ANQGSEA. The CDR3 runs 13 residues.